The next 32 T cell receptor beta chains were all read from a single sample in a study of T cells in tuberculosis. Sequencing used immunoSEQ multiplex PCR; TCRdb keeps in-frame clones, though not all of them. The sample includes about 36,000 clones, approximately 93% of them seen just once. Specimen: PBMCs. The receptors stem from a donor between 10 and 35 years old with latent tuberculosis or without tuberculosis infection.

This clone was observed a single time. The genes are TRBV30 and TRBJ1-6; TRBD1 might be the D (6 bases). Germline V gene sequence: CDR1 GTSNPN, CDR2 SVGIG (reference sequence). V lost 2 bases, J lost 7 bases, and 15 bases lay in between. The CDR3 length is 15 residues. The CDR3 region is CAWSPRGGGNSPLHF. As DNA, the CDR3 is TGTGCCTGGAGTCCCCGAGGGGGAGGGAATTCACCCCTCCACTTT.

The chain has TRBV13 and TRBJ1-2, with TRBD1 as a possible D gene (5 bases). The CDR3 extends over 15 amino acids. Trimming took 0 bases from V and 6 from J, leaving 14 bases between them. CDR1 is PRHDT, CDR2 FYEKMQ, per germline (reference sequence). This chain's CDR3 is CASSLGAGPRNGYTF. Written as DNA, the CDR3 is TGTGCCAGCAGCTTAGGCGCGGGACCGAGAAATGGCTACACCTTC.

V and J are TRBV7-9 and TRBJ1-2; D gene uncertain. The CDR3 loop spans 14 amino acids. With 1 base removed from V and 3 bases from J, the gap between germline ends came to 9 bases. Germline values: CDR1 SEHNR, CDR2 FQNEAQ (reference sequence). CDR3: CASSLERGHYGYTF. As DNA, the CDR3 is TGTGCCAGCAGCTTAGAGCGCGGGCACTATGGCTACACCTTC.

This chain connects TRBV27 to TRBJ2-4, with D tentatively TRBD2 (7 bases). Germline CDR1 reads MNHEY; CDR2 reads SMNVEV (reference sequence). The CDR3 consists of 14 residues. V lost 5 bases to trimming and J lost 6 bases, with 14 bases between them. CDR3 sequence reads: CASSPPGGRNIQYF. The CDR3 region has the DNA TGTGCCAGCAGTCCACCGGGGGGCAGAAACATTCAGTACTTC.

The rearrangement joins TRBV9 to TRBJ2-3; tentatively, D is TRBD1 (5 bases). Germline CDR1 SGDLS, CDR2 YYNGEE. The CDR3 totals 14 residues. Trimming pared 2 bases from V and 4 bases from J, leaving 11 bases between. For the CDR3, the DNA is TGTGCCAGCAGCGTCTCAGGGTGGGCAGATACGCAGTATTTT. The encoded protein is CASSVSGWADTQYF.

The chain carries TRBV19 and TRBJ1-2, with a weak D call TRBD1 (5 bases). Germline V gene lookup returns CDR1 LNHDA and CDR2 SQIVND (reference sequence). The CDR3 runs 13 residues. The ends were cut back, 9 bases at V and 8 bases at J, with 19 bases in the middle. This CDR3 is CASGHFAKGGYTF. In nucleotides, the CDR3 is TGTGCCAGCGGACACTTCGCGAAGGGGGGCTACACCTTC. The entire variable domain, with the rest obtained from reference TRBV19 and TRBJ1-2, is as follows: DGGITQSPKYLFRKEGQNVTLSCEQNLNHDAMYWYRQDPGQGLRLIYYSQIVNDFQKGDIAEGYSVSREKKESFPLTVTSAQKNPTAFYLCASGHFAKGGYTFGSGTRLTVV.

This clone was found a few times. The rearrangement links TRBV7-8 to TRBJ1-6; TRBD1 matches at 7 bases. V lost 6 bases and J lost 10; bases outside the gene matches: 9. Germline V gene sequence: CDR1 SGHVS, CDR2 FQNEAQ. This CDR3 has 14 residues. CDR3 region: CASRQGPGGSPLHF. The CDR3 DNA reads TGTGCCAGCAGACAGGGGCCGGGGGGGTCACCCCTCCACTTT. The full variable domain, with the rest looked up from reference TRBV7-8 and TRBJ1-6, is GAGVSQSPRYKVAKRGQDVALRCDPISGHVSLFWYQQALGQGPEFLTYFQNEAQLDKSGLPSDRFFAERPEGSVSTLKIQRTQQEDSAVYLCASRQGPGGSPLHFGNGTRLTVT.

The chain is built from TRBV5-1 and TRBJ2-7; TRBD1 matches 7 bases. The germline CDR1 and CDR2 sequences are SGHRS and YFSETQ. The CDR3 is 15 residues long. J gave up 7 bases and V 4 bases, and 14 bases lay outside the gene matches. This CDR3 is CASSIGTAQAREQYF. The CDR3 nucleotides read TGCGCCAGCAGCATAGGGACAGCCCAAGCCCGGGAGCAGTACTTC.

V usage is TRBV11-3 and J usage is TRBJ2-7, with TRBD2 matching 7 bases. Trimming took 3 bases from V and 2 from J; bases not matched to a gene: 4. This CDR3 has 14 residues. Germline lookup yields CDR1 SGHNT and CDR2 YENEEA. CDR3 coding DNA: TGTGCCAGCAGCTTGACGGGACTACCCTACGAGCAGTACTTC. Its translation is CASSLTGLPYEQYF.

V and J are TRBV5-5 and TRBJ1-2; TRBD1 matches 11 bases. The germline CDR1 and CDR2 sequences are SGHKS and YYEKEE (reference sequence). The V gene end was trimmed by 4 bases and the J gene end by 8 bases; junction bases not matched to a gene: 4. This CDR3 has 13 residues. The CDR3 DNA reads as TGTGCCAGCAGCCAAGGACAGGGGGCCGGCTACACCTTC. Translated, it gives CASSQGQGAGYTF.

The chain recombines TRBV13 with TRBJ2-7; TRBD2 aligns across 7 bases. Germline loops: CDR1 PRHDT, CDR2 FYEKMQ (reference sequence). After removal of 3 bases from V and 3 bases from J, the junction contained 5 bases not matched to a gene. CDR3 length equals 14 residues. This chain's CDR3 is CASSFVGGFYEQYF. For the CDR3, the DNA is TGTGCCAGCAGCTTCGTGGGGGGGTTCTACGAGCAGTACTTC. Looking up the rest from reference TRBV13 and TRBJ2-7 gives the full variable domain: AAGVIQSPRHLIKEKRETATLKCYPIPRHDTVYWYQQGPGQDPQFLISFYEKMQSDKGSIPDRFSAQQFSDYHSELNMSSLELGDSALYFCASSFVGGFYEQYFGPGTRLTVT.

The table lists this clone with a count of one. V usage is TRBV5-1 and J usage is TRBJ1-3, with 9 positions matching TRBD1. The CDR3 extends over 18 amino acids. Germline V gene sequence: CDR1 SGHRS, CDR2 YFSETQ. V shed 2 bases and J 4 bases; nucleotides not matched to a gene: 13. CDR3 sequence: CASSLSSLSTGGGNTIYF. CDR3 DNA: TGCGCCAGCAGCTTATCAAGCCTTTCGACAGGGGGAGGAAACACCATATATTTT.

This clone was seen a handful of times. The J gene is TRBJ1-1, the V gene TRBV7-3, with D tentatively TRBD1 (5 bases). V was trimmed by 5 bases and J by 1 base, leaving 17 bases between them. The length of the CDR3 is 16 residues. Germline CDR1 reads SGHTA; CDR2 reads FQGTGA. The CDR3 loop is CASSPSGGEANTEAFF. The CDR3 nucleotides are TGTGCCAGCAGCCCCTCGGGGGGGGAAGCGAACACTGAAGCTTTCTTT.

The genes are TRBV27 and TRBJ1-2; D is possibly TRBD1 (5 bases). The CDR3 is made up of 14 amino acids. Germline lookup yields CDR1 MNHEY and CDR2 SMNVEV (reference sequence). The V end lost 0 bases, the J end lost 4 bases, and 9 bases lay between the germline ends. As DNA, the CDR3 is TGTGCCAGCAGTTTATCGGGGGGGTTCTATGGCTACACCTTC. Its translation is CASSLSGGFYGYTF.

This clone appeared once. V usage is TRBV25-1 and J usage is TRBJ2-5; 11 nucleotides align to TRBD2. V gave up 4 bases and J gave up 5 bases; unmatched junction bases: 6. This CDR3 region has 15 residues. CDR1 and CDR2 from the germline V gene are MGHDK and SYGVNS. DNA of the CDR3: TGTGCCAGCAGTGGGTTAGCGGGGGGGCCGGAGACCCAGTACTTC. Translated, it gives CASSGLAGGPETQYF. Supplemented by reference TRBV25-1 and TRBJ2-5, the full variable domain reads EADIYQTPRYLVIGTGKKITLECSQTMGHDKMYWYQQDPGMELHLIHYSYGVNSTEKGDLSSESTVSRIRTEHFPLTLESARPSHTSQYLCASSGLAGGPETQYFGPGTRLLVL.

This clone was seen once. The rearrangement links TRBV11-3 to TRBJ2-7; 7 bases are a match to TRBD1. CDR3 length: 13 residues. CDR1 is SGHNT, CDR2 YENEEA, per germline. With V trimmed by 4 bases and J by 3 bases, 3 bases remained unmatched. The CDR3 DNA reads TGTGCCAGCAGCTCGACAGGGAGCTACGAGCAGTACTTC. This codes for CASSSTGSYEQYF.

The V and J genes are TRBV7-3 and TRBJ2-3, with a weak D call TRBD2 (5 bases). CDR3 size: 15 residues. Germline CDR1 SGHTA, CDR2 FQGTGA. V was pared by 0 bases and J by 6 bases, with 13 bases between. CDR3 DNA: TGTGCCAGCAGCTTAACGGCGGGCCGGTCGGATACGCAGTATTTT. Translating gives CASSLTAGRSDTQYF.

This clone has more than one count but fewer than ten. J is TRBJ2-7 and V is TRBV6-1; 8 nucleotides align to TRBD1. This CDR3 has 13 residues. Looked up from germline, CDR1 is MNHNS and CDR2 is SASEGT. Unmatched junction bases numbered 8, after V lost 2 bases and J lost 11 bases. CDR3 protein: CASSERAGGYEYF. The CDR3 DNA reads as TGTGCCAGCAGTGAACGGGCAGGGGGCTATGAGTACTTC.

The chain has TRBV27 and TRBJ2-3, with D uncertain. Trimming took 5 bases from V and 0 from J, leaving 9 bases between them. Germline CDR1 reads MNHEY; CDR2 reads SMNVEV (reference sequence). This CDR3 is built from 14 residues. This CDR3 is CASSAALSTDTQYF. The CDR3 DNA reads as TGTGCCAGCAGTGCCGCACTCAGCACAGATACGCAGTATTTT.

The table lists this clone with a few counts. The chain combines TRBV2 with TRBJ2-1, with TRBD1 as a possible D gene (5 bases). CDR1 is SNHLY and CDR2 is FYNNEI in the germline V gene. Deletions cut 0 bases from V and 12 bases from J, with 21 bases between. The CDR3 covers 16 residues. The CDR3 region has the DNA TGTGCCAGCAGTGAAGCGCTTAATTTGGGGCCCCGAGCGCAGTTCTTC. Translation: CASSEALNLGPRAQFF.

This rearrangement joins TRBV27 to TRBJ1-3; weak D call: TRBD1 (6 bases). With 8 bases removed from V and 7 bases from J, the gap between germline ends came to 9 bases. Germline loops: CDR1 MNHEY, CDR2 SMNVEV (reference sequence). The CDR3 totals 11 residues. CDR3 region: CASGGPNTIYF. The CDR3 DNA sequence: TGTGCCAGCGGGGGCCCGAACACCATATATTTT.

The J gene is TRBJ1-2, the V gene TRBV19; TRBD1 matches 10 bases. The germline gives CDR1 LNHDA, CDR2 SQIVND (reference sequence). There are 15 residues in the CDR3. V trimming: 4 bases; J trimming: 4 bases; junction bases outside the gene matches: 6. As DNA, the CDR3 is TGTGCCAGTAGTACCCAGGGACAGGGGTTCTATGGCTACACCTTC. This gives the protein CASSTQGQGFYGYTF. Full variable domain (rest looked up from reference TRBV19 and TRBJ1-2): DGGITQSPKYLFRKEGQNVTLSCEQNLNHDAMYWYRQDPGQGLRLIYYSQIVNDFQKGDIAEGYSVSREKKESFPLTVTSAQKNPTAFYLCASSTQGQGFYGYTFGSGTRLTVV.

The rearrangement joins TRBV7-2 to TRBJ2-3; D is ambiguous. The CDR3 loop spans 12 amino acids. V was trimmed by 4 bases and J by 2 bases, leaving 4 bases between them. Per the germline V gene, CDR1 is SGHTA and CDR2 is FQGNSA. DNA for the CDR3: TGTGCCAGCAGCTACAACACAGATACGCAGTATTTT. It yields the protein CASSYNTDTQYF. Combining the CDR3 with reference TRBV7-2 and TRBJ2-3 gives the whole variable domain GAGVSQSPSNKVTEKGKDVELRCDPISGHTALYWYRQSLGQGLEFLIYFQGNSAPDKSGLPSDRFSAERTGGSVSTLTIQRTQQEDSAVYLCASSYNTDTQYFGPGTRLTVL.

This chain uses TRBV27 with TRBJ1-1; the D is unclear. Trimming cost V 1 base and J 7 bases, with 10 bases left between them. CDR1 MNHEY and CDR2 SMNVEV come from the germline V gene (reference sequence). The CDR3 sequence is 13 residues long. CDR3 in amino acids: CASSLLGDGEAFF. In DNA form, the CDR3 reads TGTGCCAGCAGTTTATTGGGCGATGGTGAAGCTTTCTTT.

The chain is built from TRBV7-7 and TRBJ2-1; D is undetermined. Germline V gives CDR1 SSHAT, CDR2 FNYEAQ (reference sequence). V dropped 1 base and J dropped 6 bases, with 10 bases sitting between them. There are 14 residues in the CDR3. The DNA for the CDR3 is TGTGCCAGCAGCTTAGGAGCTCCCGGCAATGAGCAGTTCTTC. It is translated as CASSLGAPGNEQFF.

V is TRBV7-9 and J is TRBJ2-2; perhaps TRBD1 as D (5 bases). The CDR3 length is 14 residues. In germline, CDR1 is SEHNR, CDR2 FQNEAQ (reference sequence). V lost 3 bases to trimming and J lost 6 bases, with 11 bases between them. CDR3 residues: CASSLWGIPGELFF. The CDR3 DNA reads TGTGCCAGCAGCTTGTGGGGCATCCCCGGGGAGCTGTTTTTT.

The rearrangement uses TRBV10-3 and TRBJ1-3; D is possibly TRBD1 (6 bases). Germline loops: CDR1 ENHRY, CDR2 SYGVKD. This CDR3 has 18 amino acids. Trimming removed 0 bases from V and 1 base from J, with 16 bases in between. The CDR3 reads CAISESATGWRSGNTIYF. Written as DNA, the CDR3 is TGTGCCATCAGTGAGTCCGCCACAGGGTGGCGGTCTGGAAACACCATATATTTT.

This clone was detected only once. The chain carries TRBV19 and TRBJ1-2, with TRBD1 matching over 8 bases. CDR3 length equals 14 residues. V shed 4 bases, J shed 6 bases, and the junction held 7 bases outside the gene matches. In germline, CDR1 is LNHDA, CDR2 SQIVND (reference sequence). The CDR3 nucleotides are TGTGCCAGTAGTAAACCGGACAGGGAAGATGGCTACACCTTC. This gives the protein CASSKPDREDGYTF.

Here the CDR3 DNA reads TGTGCCAGCAGTTTACGAGCACAGGGTAATCAGCCCCAGCATTTT. Protein: CASSLRAQGNQPQHF. The chain links TRBV27 to TRBJ1-5; maybe TRBD1 (6 bases). Trimming removed 2 bases from V and 4 bases from J, with 12 bases in between. This CDR3 spans 15 amino acids. Germline V CDR1 and CDR2: MNHEY, SMNVEV (reference sequence).

The chain uses TRBV5-4 and TRBJ1-4, with D unresolved. This CDR3 has 14 amino acids. V gave up 1 base and J gave up 3 bases, with 7 bases separating them. Germline V gene data show CDR1 as SGHNT and CDR2 as YYREEE (reference sequence). In DNA, the CDR3 is TGTGCCAGCAGCTTGTGGGCCGCTAATGAAAAACTGTTTTTT. Translated, it gives CASSLWAANEKLFF. The whole variable domain, remainder taken from reference TRBV5-4 and TRBJ1-4, is ETGVTQSPTHLIKTRGQQVTLRCSSQSGHNTVSWYQQALGQGPQFIFQYYREEENGRGNFPPRFSGLQFPNYSSELNVNALELDDSALYLCASSLWAANEKLFFGSGTQLSVL.

In nucleotides, the CDR3 is TGTGCCAGCAGCCCCCGACAGGGGGCCGGGGAGCTGTTTTTT. Translating gives CASSPRQGAGELFF. The chain joins TRBV5-4 to TRBJ2-2; 9 bases align to TRBD1. The ends lost 4 bases at V and 6 bases at J; junction bases unmatched: 4. This CDR3 has 14 residues. Germline V lookup: CDR1 SGHNT, CDR2 YYREEE (reference sequence).

This clone was seen only once. This sequence joins TRBV27 and TRBJ1-2; 9 bases line up with TRBD1. CDR1 and CDR2 (germline): MNHEY, SMNVEV (reference sequence). V trimming: 5 bases; J trimming: 8 bases; junction bases outside the gene matches: 12. CDR3 size: 15 residues. The CDR3, as DNA: TGTGCCAGCAGTCTCCACCCCGGGACAGGGAAAGGCTACACCTTC. This encodes CASSLHPGTGKGYTF.